Below are 19 T cell receptor beta chains sequenced from a single sample in a study of post-analysis software for immune sequencing data. Study conclusions and caveats: Controls showed lower frequencies than patients for five or six TRBV segments, and TRBV5-6, TRBV5-1 and TRBV20-1 were among these.

Prepared libraries of TCR beta cDNA carried unique molecular identifiers. TCRdb independently ran MiXCR on the PCR reads; one entry per CDR3 protein. This table holds about 540,000 distinct CDR3 sequences, around 36% found once. No antigen has been assigned to these receptors. The sample taken for sequencing was blood. The source of these receptors is a girl between 2 and 17 years old with multiple sclerosis.

The chain carries TRBV20-1 and TRBJ1-2; no definite D call. The CDR3 contains 15 residues. The germline CDR1 and CDR2 sequences are DFQATT and SNEGSKA (reference sequence). The V gene lost 0 bases and the J gene lost 6 bases, with 17 bases spanning the gap. In DNA, the CDR3 is TGCAGTGCTAGAGATCCCAGCATTTGGGGAGATGGCTACACCTTC. Amino acid sequence: CSARDPSIWGDGYTF.

J is TRBJ2-2 and V is TRBV4-1; D is perhaps TRBD2 (6 bases). CDR3 length: 15 amino acids. Germline CDR1 and CDR2: MGHRA and YSYEKL. Trimming cost V 0 bases and J 3 bases, with 8 bases left between them. The CDR3 here is CASSQDRGYTGELFF. DNA of the CDR3: TGCGCCAGCAGCCAAGATCGGGGGTACACCGGGGAGCTGTTTTTT.

This sequence joins TRBV12-3 or TRBV12-4 and TRBJ2-7; possible D gene TRBD2, 5 bases. CDR3 length: 12 amino acids. Trimming removed 2 bases at V and 5 bases at J, with 7 bases between. The CDR3 sequence is CASSLFGNEQYF. The CDR3 nucleotides are TGTGCCAGCAGTTTATTCGGGAACGAGCAGTACTTC.

About this clonotype itself: The junction departs from germline at one end; a sequencing error may be responsible. This rearrangement joins TRBV5-1 to TRBJ2-4; D is undetermined. Germline V gene data show CDR1 as SGHRS and CDR2 as YFSETQ. The CDR3 runs to 16 residues. CDR3 bases: TGCGCCAGCAGCTTGGTAGCTGGGCCGCGTATCAACACTCAGTACTTC. Its translation: CASSLVAGPRINTQYF.

V gene TRBV27 combines with J gene TRBJ2-3; D uncertain. Trimming pared 3 bases from V and 2 bases from J, leaving 15 bases between. Germline V gene sequence: CDR1 MNHEY, CDR2 SMNVEV (reference sequence). This CDR3 has 16 amino acids. This chain's CDR3 is CASSLLENITTDTQYF. In DNA, the CDR3 is TGTGCCAGCAGTTTGTTAGAAAACATAACCACAGATACGCAGTATTTT.

CDR3 sequence: CATSRDLRRPAPISDYNEQFF. The CDR3 bases are TGTGCCACCAGCAGAGATCTAAGACGGCCCGCACCTATTAGCGACTACAATGAGCAGTTCTTC. The chain employs TRBV15 and TRBJ2-1, with a weak D call TRBD2 (5 bases). V was clipped by 0 bases and J by 3 bases, with 27 bases between them. The CDR3 loop spans 21 amino acids. Germline CDR1 is LNHNV and CDR2 is YYDKDF (reference sequence). Full variable domain (missing parts from reference TRBV15 and TRBJ2-1): DAMVIQNPRYQVTQFGKPVTLSCSQTLNHNVMYWYQQKSSQAPKLLFHYYDKDFNNEADTPDNFQSRRPNTSFCFLDIRSPGLGDTAMYLCATSRDLRRPAPISDYNEQFFGPGTRLTVL.

The chain couples TRBV21-1 to TRBJ1-2; whether TRBD1, the table's D call, matches the DNA was not checked. TRBV21-1 is reported as a pseudogene. The CDR3 loop spans 15 amino acids. This CDR3 reads CASSKVQGRGYGYTF. The CDR3 region has the DNA TGTGCCAGCAGCAAAGTGCAGGGGCGGGGCTATGGCTACACCTTC.

This clonotype was observed a few times. The rearrangement joins TRBV20-1 to TRBJ1-2; 7 bases match TRBD1. This CDR3 comprises 15 residues. V trimming: 6 bases; J trimming: 4 bases; junction bases outside the gene matches: 14. Germline CDR1 DFQATT, CDR2 SNEGSKA (reference sequence). As DNA, the CDR3 is TGCAGTGCCGCTGCCAGGGGACAGCGGGTCTATGGCTACACCTTC. It yields the protein CSAAARGQRVYGYTF.

The chain recombines TRBV2 with TRBJ1-5, with D tentatively TRBD1 (6 bases). This CDR3 spans 13 amino acids. With 8 bases removed from V and 3 bases from J, the gap between germline ends came to 11 bases. CDR1 SNHLY and CDR2 FYNNEI come from the germline V gene. The CDR3 region is CASLRDTNQPQHF. CDR3 bases: TGTGCCAGCCTCCGGGACACCAATCAGCCCCAGCATTTT.

This chain uses TRBV7-8 with TRBJ2-5; 12 bases match TRBD2. Germline-derived CDR1 and CDR2 are SGHVS and FQNEAQ. V was clipped by 5 bases and J by 1 base; unmatched bases: 5. The CDR3 runs to 16 residues. CDR3 DNA sequence: TGTGCCAGCAGCAAGACTAGCGGGGGCTTCCAAGAGACCCAGTACTTC. Translation gives CASSKTSGGFQETQYF.

This clonotype was picked up a small number of times. The chain has TRBV5-5 and TRBJ1-2; TRBD1 is a possible D gene (5 bases). Germline CDR1 and CDR2: SGHKS and YYEKEE (reference sequence). This CDR3 comprises 14 residues. V dropped 0 bases and J dropped 3 bases, with 9 bases sitting between them. In DNA, the CDR3 is TGTGCCAGCAGCTTGGCTGGGGCTGACTATGGCTACACCTTC. This encodes CASSLAGADYGYTF.

The sample holds a few counts of this clonotype. The chain employs TRBV27 and TRBJ1-6; D gene uncertain. This CDR3 has 14 residues. CDR1 MNHEY and CDR2 SMNVEV come from the germline V gene (reference sequence). V was clipped by 5 bases and J by 7 bases, with 12 bases between them. The CDR3 nucleotides read TGTGCCAGCAGTAACGGGCAGGCAAATTCACCCCTCCACTTT. Protein: CASSNGQANSPLHF.

This chain uses TRBV9 with TRBJ1-6; no definite D call. With 3 bases removed from V and 9 bases from J, the gap between germline ends came to 16 bases. Germline V lookup: CDR1 SGDLS, CDR2 YYNGEE. The CDR3 extends over 15 amino acids. CDR3: CASSGRAVGSSPLHF. CDR3 nucleotide sequence: TGTGCCAGCAGCGGGCGGGCAGTAGGTAGTTCACCCCTCCACTTT.

The chain uses TRBV10-3 and TRBJ1-2; the match to TRBD1 covers 9 bases. Germline V gene data show CDR1 as ENHRY and CDR2 as SYGVKD. The CDR3 length is 15 residues. Trimming at V came to 7 bases and at J to 2 bases, leaving 8 bases not matched to a gene. In DNA, the CDR3 is TGTGCCATCACCCTAGAGGGACAGGGAAACTATGGCTACACCTTC. Translation: CAITLEGQGNYGYTF.

The chain combines TRBV3-1 with TRBJ1-1; 7 bases are a match to TRBD1. Unmatched junction bases numbered 7, after V lost 1 base and J lost 2 bases. This CDR3 region has 16 residues. From germline, CDR1 is LGHDT and CDR2 YNNKEL (reference sequence). DNA for the CDR3: TGTGCCAGCAGCCAAGTCCCGACAGGGCCTAACACTGAAGCTTTCTTT. Its protein is CASSQVPTGPNTEAFF.

This clonotype came up a few times. The rearrangement uses TRBV12-3 or TRBV12-4 and TRBJ2-1; D remains unclear. The CDR3 spans 11 residues. Trimming took 5 bases from V and 8 from J, leaving 7 bases between them. DNA of the CDR3: TGTGCCAGCAGTCAGAGTCATGAGCAGTTCTTC. Translation: CASSQSHEQFF.

This clonotype was counted a few times. In DNA, the CDR3 is TGTGCCAGCAGTTACTTGGAGGGCCAGCCCCAGCATTTT. It specifies CASSYLEGQPQHF. V gene TRBV6-5 combines with J gene TRBJ1-5; D is undetermined. The CDR3 has 13 amino acids. The V end was cut by 1 base, the J end by 7 bases, with 8 bases between. The V gene's germline CDR1 is MNHEY and CDR2 SVGAGI.

The chain links TRBV29-1 to TRBJ2-7, with D perhaps given as TRBD1 or TRBD2 (5 bases each). The CDR3 runs to 14 residues. V dropped 6 bases and J dropped 7 bases, with 22 bases sitting between them. Germline V gene data show CDR1 as SQVTM and CDR2 as ANQGSEA. CDR3 in amino acids: CSVLGVAAPGEQYF. CDR3 coding DNA: TGCAGCGTCCTGGGGGTAGCAGCGCCAGGGGAGCAGTACTTC.

This clonotype turned up a few times. The rearrangement uses TRBV5-5 and TRBJ2-7; 12 bases are a match to TRBD2. The CDR3 extends over 16 amino acids. In germline, CDR1 is SGHKS, CDR2 YYEKEE (reference sequence). V was pared by 5 bases and J by 2 bases, with 8 bases of the junction left unmatched. CDR3 nucleotides: TGTGCCAGCAGTTCCGGACTAGCGGGGCAGGCCTACGAGCAGTACTTC. Translation gives CASSSGLAGQAYEQYF. The full variable domain, completed using reference TRBV5-5 and TRBJ2-7, is DAGVTQSPTHLIKTRGQQVTLRCSPISGHKSVSWYQQVLGQGPQFIFQYYEKEERGRGNFPDRFSARQFPNYSSELNVNALLLGDSALYLCASSSGLAGQAYEQYFGPGTRLTVT.